The 18 T cell receptor beta chains below come from one sample, sequenced in a study of T cells in Graves' hyperthyroidism and ophthalmopathy. Using RNA transcripts as the source, TCR beta CDR3 regions were amplified. With the HTBI primer set, the TCR CDR3 went through a first round of RT-PCR. TCRdb reanalysed the multiplex PCR reads using MiXCR and keeps one entry per CDR3 protein. Of approximately 270,000 distinct CDR3 sequences listed, about 14% are singletons. Sequenced material: blood. Receptors were obtained from a middle-aged woman with Graves' hyperthyroidism that later progressed to Graves' ophthalmopathy.

For this clonotype: A read error may explain this, as a much larger clone is one base away. V usage is TRBV18 and J usage is TRBJ1-4; a possible D gene is TRBD1 (6 bases). The CDR3 runs to 13 residues. Germline values: CDR1 KGHSH, CDR2 LQKENI. The CDR3 DNA reads TGTGCCGGCTCGTCGGGACACACTGGGGAACTGTTTTTT. This sequence encodes CAGSSGHTGELFF.

The table lists this clonotype with a few counts. The V gene is TRBV4-1, the J gene TRBJ2-7; 10 bases fit TRBD2. The CDR3 covers 16 residues. Germline V gene lookup returns CDR1 MGHRA and CDR2 YSYEKL. V shed 3 bases, J shed 0 bases, and the junction held 5 bases outside the gene matches. The CDR3 DNA reads TGCGCCAGCAGCCATCCATCTAGCGGGAGCTCCTACGAGCAGTACTTC. As protein: CASSHPSSGSSYEQYF.

In its sample, this clonotype was seen many times. The CDR3: CASSLYGLAGYNEQFF. Written as DNA, the CDR3 is TGTGCCAGCAGTTTATATGGACTAGCGGGATACAATGAGCAGTTCTTC. V is TRBV28 and J is TRBJ2-1; 12 bases map to TRBD2. CDR3 length: 16 amino acids. The trim removed 1 base at V and 4 bases at J, leaving 2 bases unmatched. The germline V gene encodes CDR1 MDHEN and CDR2 SYDVKM.

This clonotype was detected ten times or more. DNA of the CDR3: TGTGCCTGGAGTGGAGTGGGAGGTTTAAACGAGCAGTACTTC. Translating gives CAWSGVGGLNEQYF. This chain connects TRBV30 to TRBJ2-7; possible D gene TRBD2, 6 bases. Germline V CDR1 and CDR2: GTSNPN, SVGIG (reference sequence). The CDR3 has 14 amino acids. V gave up 1 base and J gave up 5 bases, with 15 bases separating them.

This clonotype was seen at least ten times. This rearrangement joins TRBV5-1 to TRBJ2-1; possible D gene TRBD2, 6 bases. CDR1 is SGHRS and CDR2 is YFSETQ in the germline V gene. The CDR3 runs to 13 residues. The DNA for the CDR3 is TGCGCGAAACGGGAGTCCTCCTACAATGAGCAGTTCTTC. Translating it yields CAKRESSYNEQFF.

This clonotype was counted ten times or more. The chain links TRBV28 to TRBJ1-5, with 7 positions matching TRBD1. CDR1 and CDR2 (germline): MDHEN, SYDVKM. Unmatched junction bases numbered 7, after V lost 2 bases and J lost 3 bases. The CDR3 has 16 amino acids. CDR3 sequence reads: CASSLDPGQINQPQHF. The CDR3, as DNA: TGTGCCAGCAGTTTAGATCCGGGACAGATCAATCAGCCCCAGCATTTT. The full variable domain, in which reference TRBV28 and TRBJ1-5 provide the parts outside the CDR3, is DVKVTQSSRYLVKRTGEKVFLECVQDMDHENMFWYRQDPGLGLRLIYFSYDVKMKEKGDIPEGYSVSREKKERFSLILESASTNQTSMYLCASSLDPGQINQPQHFGDGTRLSIL.

This clonotype was observed many times. The chain links TRBV15 to TRBJ2-6, with unresolved D. This CDR3 comprises 15 residues. V was trimmed by 7 bases and J by 0 bases, leaving 10 bases between them. Germline V CDR1 and CDR2: LNHNV, YYDKDF (reference sequence). The CDR3: CATTTDSSGANVLTF. The CDR3 nucleotides are TGTGCCACCACCACAGATTCCTCTGGGGCCAACGTCCTGACTTTC.

This clonotype was picked up many times. The chain links TRBV18 to TRBJ2-5; D is undetermined. Germline-derived CDR1 and CDR2 are KGHSH and LQKENI. Trimming pared 3 bases from V and 1 base from J, leaving 21 bases between. The CDR3 spans 18 residues. CDR3 amino acids: CASSPQSPARRLQETQYF. The CDR3 DNA reads TGTGCCAGCTCACCTCAGAGCCCTGCGAGACGTCTCCAAGAGACCCAGTACTTC.

The sample holds many counts of this clonotype. V gene TRBV7-9 combines with J gene TRBJ2-7; tentative D call: TRBD2 (6 bases). Trimming cost V 2 bases and J 2 bases, with 13 bases left between them. This CDR3 has 15 amino acids. CDR1 and CDR2 (germline): SEHNR, FQNEAQ (reference sequence). The CDR3 loop reads CASSLRGEKTYEQYF. CDR3 bases: TGTGCCAGCAGCTTACGCGGGGAGAAGACCTACGAGCAGTACTTC. The whole variable domain, remainder taken from reference TRBV7-9 and TRBJ2-7, is DTGVSQNPRHKITKRGQNVTFRCDPISEHNRLYWYRQTLGQGPEFLTYFQNEAQLEKSRLLSDRFSAERPKGSFSTLEIQRTEQGDSAMYLCASSLRGEKTYEQYFGPGTRLTVT.

This clonotype occurred a few times. The genes are TRBV7-6 and TRBJ2-4, with a tentative D call TRBD1 (6 bases). The CDR3 totals 17 residues. Germline V gene lookup returns CDR1 SGHVS and CDR2 FNYEAQ. Trimming left V 2 bases short and J 9 bases short, with 23 bases between. The CDR3 nucleotides are TGTGCCAGCAGCTTAACTACATCGGGACACCCTACCCCCATTCAGTACTTC. Its protein product is CASSLTTSGHPTPIQYF.

The table lists this clonotype with a few counts. The CDR3 is CSAIRTGVEKLFF. In DNA, the CDR3 is TGCAGTGCTATCAGGACAGGGGTTGAAAAACTGTTTTTT. The gene calls are TRBV20-1 and TRBJ1-4, with 9 bases matching TRBD1. The CDR3 has 13 residues. Per germline, CDR1 DFQATT and CDR2 SNEGSKA (reference sequence). The V gene end was trimmed by 4 bases and the J gene end by 7 bases; junction bases not matched to a gene: 4.

This clonotype was seen repeatedly, ten times or more. Written as DNA, the CDR3 is TGTGCCAGCAGTTTAGTACCTCAGTGGGGCAACTATGGCTACACCTTC. Protein: CASSLVPQWGNYGYTF. This chain connects TRBV12-3 or TRBV12-4 to TRBJ1-2; D is perhaps TRBD1 (5 bases). This CDR3 contains 16 residues. Trimming cost V 1 base and J 2 bases, with 14 bases left between them.

The chain joins TRBV5-1 to TRBJ2-7, with 9 nucleotides matching TRBD1. The CDR3 runs to 13 residues. Germline values: CDR1 SGHRS, CDR2 YFSETQ. J lost 6 bases, V lost 3 bases, and 4 bases had no gene match. As DNA, the CDR3 is TGCGCCAGCAGCTGGACAGGGGCCGCCGAGCAGTACTTC. Translated, it gives CASSWTGAAEQYF.

V usage is TRBV7-9 and J usage is TRBJ1-3; D unclear. Germline V gives CDR1 SEHNR, CDR2 FQNEAQ (reference sequence). This CDR3 has 14 residues. V lost 3 bases and J 0 bases, leaving 6 bases between the germline ends. CDR3: CASSFVVSGNTIYF. CDR3 sequence (DNA): TGTGCCAGCAGCTTTGTTGTCTCTGGAAACACCATATATTTT.

In its sample, this clonotype was seen many times. The V call is TRBV19, the J call TRBJ1-1; D gene ambiguous. The V end was cut by 3 bases, the J end by 7 bases, with 12 bases between. The CDR3 is made up of 13 amino acids. CDR1 and CDR2 (germline): LNHDA, SQIVND (reference sequence). The CDR3 loop reads CASSMRTAGEAFF. DNA of the CDR3: TGTGCCAGTAGTATGAGAACAGCGGGTGAAGCTTTCTTT.

This chain links TRBV19 with TRBJ1-2, with a tentative D call TRBD1 (5 bases). The CDR3 loop spans 13 amino acids. V was cut by 5 bases and J by 5 bases, with 12 bases left in between. Germline V gene lookup returns CDR1 LNHDA and CDR2 SQIVND (reference sequence). This CDR3 is CASSFSQEYGYTF. The CDR3 DNA follows: TGTGCCAGTAGTTTCTCACAGGAGTATGGCTACACCTTC.

V gene TRBV19 combines with J gene TRBJ1-3; D gene uncertain. The CDR3 length is 14 residues. The V end lost 5 bases, the J end lost 2 bases, and 10 bases lay between the germline ends. Germline V gives CDR1 LNHDA, CDR2 SQIVND (reference sequence). The DNA for the CDR3 is TGTGCCAGTAGTGGTGGAGGAACTGGAAACACCATATATTTT. Protein sequence: CASSGGGTGNTIYF.

Many counts were recorded for this clonotype. The chain combines TRBV12-3 or TRBV12-4 with TRBJ2-7, with D tentatively TRBD2 (5 bases). The germline V and J ends were trimmed by 1 base and 7 bases, with 8 bases remaining between them. This CDR3 comprises 12 residues. As DNA, the CDR3 is TGTGCCAGCAGTTTAGTCCCGGGGGAGCAGTACTTC. Translating gives CASSLVPGEQYF.